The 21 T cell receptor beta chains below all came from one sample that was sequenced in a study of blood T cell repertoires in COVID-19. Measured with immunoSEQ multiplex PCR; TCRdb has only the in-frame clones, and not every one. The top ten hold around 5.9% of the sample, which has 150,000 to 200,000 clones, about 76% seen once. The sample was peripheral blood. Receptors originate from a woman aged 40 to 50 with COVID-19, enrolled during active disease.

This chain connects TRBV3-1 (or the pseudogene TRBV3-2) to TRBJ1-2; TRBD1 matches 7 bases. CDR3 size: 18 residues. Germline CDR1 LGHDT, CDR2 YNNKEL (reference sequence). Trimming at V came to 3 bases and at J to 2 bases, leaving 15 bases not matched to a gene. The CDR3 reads CASSQYTRRGTENYGYTF. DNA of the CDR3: TGTGCCAGCAGCCAGTATACGAGGAGAGGGACAGAGAACTATGGCTACACCTTC.

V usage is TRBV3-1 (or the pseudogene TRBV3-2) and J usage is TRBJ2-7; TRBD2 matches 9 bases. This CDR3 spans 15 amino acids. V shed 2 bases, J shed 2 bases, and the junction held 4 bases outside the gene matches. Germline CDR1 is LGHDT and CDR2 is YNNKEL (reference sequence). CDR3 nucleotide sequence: TGTGCCAGCAGCCAAAGGGCTAGCGGGACCTACGAGCAGTACTTC. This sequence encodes CASSQRASGTYEQYF.

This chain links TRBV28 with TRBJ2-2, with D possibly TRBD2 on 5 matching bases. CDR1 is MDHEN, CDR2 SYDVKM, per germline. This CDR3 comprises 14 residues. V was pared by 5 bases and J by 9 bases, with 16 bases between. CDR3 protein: CASSRGSNRRELFF. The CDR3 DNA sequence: TGTGCCAGCAGTAGAGGGTCAAACCGGAGGGAGCTGTTTTTT. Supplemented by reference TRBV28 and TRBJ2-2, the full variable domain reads DVKVTQSSRYLVKRTGEKVFLECVQDMDHENMFWYRQDPGLGLRLIYFSYDVKMKEKGDIPEGYSVSREKKERFSLILESASTNQTSMYLCASSRGSNRRELFFGEGSRLTVL.

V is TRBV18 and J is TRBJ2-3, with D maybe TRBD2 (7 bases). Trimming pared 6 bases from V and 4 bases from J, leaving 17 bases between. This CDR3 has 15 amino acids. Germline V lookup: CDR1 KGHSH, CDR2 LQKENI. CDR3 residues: CASSREGGLSDTQYF. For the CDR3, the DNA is TGTGCCAGCTCCCGAGAGGGGGGGCTCTCAGATACGCAGTATTTT.

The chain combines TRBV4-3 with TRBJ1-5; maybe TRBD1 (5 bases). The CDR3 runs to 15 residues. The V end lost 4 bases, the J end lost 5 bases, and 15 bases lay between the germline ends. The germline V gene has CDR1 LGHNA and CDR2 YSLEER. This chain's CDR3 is CASSPTNGRDQPQHF. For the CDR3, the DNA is TGCGCCAGCAGCCCGACAAACGGCAGGGATCAGCCCCAGCATTTT.

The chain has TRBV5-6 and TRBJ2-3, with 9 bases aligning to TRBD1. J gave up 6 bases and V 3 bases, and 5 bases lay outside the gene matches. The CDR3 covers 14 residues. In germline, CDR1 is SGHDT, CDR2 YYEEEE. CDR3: CASSSGQGMDTQYF. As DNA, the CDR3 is TGTGCCAGCAGCTCGGGACAGGGAATGGATACGCAGTATTTT.

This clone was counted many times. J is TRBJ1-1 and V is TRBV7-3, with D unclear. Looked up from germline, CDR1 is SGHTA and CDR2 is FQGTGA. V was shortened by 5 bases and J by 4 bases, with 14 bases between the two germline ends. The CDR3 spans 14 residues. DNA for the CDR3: TGTGCCAGCAGCCTAATGGGCATGGGCACTGAAGCTTTCTTT. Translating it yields CASSLMGMGTEAFF. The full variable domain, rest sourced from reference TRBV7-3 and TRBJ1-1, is GAGVSQTPSNKVTEKGKYVELRCDPISGHTALYWYRQSLGQGPEFLIYFQGTGAADDSGLPNDRFFAVRPEGSVSTLKIQRTERGDSAVYLCASSLMGMGTEAFFGQGTRLTVV.

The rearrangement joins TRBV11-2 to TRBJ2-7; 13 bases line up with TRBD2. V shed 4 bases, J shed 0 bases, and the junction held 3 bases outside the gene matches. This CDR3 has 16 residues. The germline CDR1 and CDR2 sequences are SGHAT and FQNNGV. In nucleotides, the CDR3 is TGTGCCAGCAGCTGGGGACTAGCGGGGACCTCCTACGAGCAGTACTTC. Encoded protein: CASSWGLAGTSYEQYF. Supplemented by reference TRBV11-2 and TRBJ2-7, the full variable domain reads EAGVAQSPRYKIIEKRQSVAFWCNPISGHATLYWYQQILGQGPKLLIQFQNNGVVDDSQLPKDRFSAERLKGVDSTLKIQPAKLEDSAVYLCASSWGLAGTSYEQYFGPGTRLTVT.

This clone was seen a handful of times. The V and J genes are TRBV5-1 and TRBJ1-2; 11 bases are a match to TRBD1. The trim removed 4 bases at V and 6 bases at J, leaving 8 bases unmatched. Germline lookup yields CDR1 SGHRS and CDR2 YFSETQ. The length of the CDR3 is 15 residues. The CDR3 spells CASSVRTGGADGYTF. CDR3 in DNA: TGCGCCAGCAGCGTAAGGACAGGGGGCGCCGATGGCTACACCTTC.

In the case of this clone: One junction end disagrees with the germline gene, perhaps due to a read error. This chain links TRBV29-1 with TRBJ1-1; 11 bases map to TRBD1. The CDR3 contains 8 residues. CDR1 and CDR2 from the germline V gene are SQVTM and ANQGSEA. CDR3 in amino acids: CSVGDRGF. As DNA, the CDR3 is TGCAGCGTTGGGGACAGGGGGTTT. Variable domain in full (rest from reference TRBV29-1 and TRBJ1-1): SAVISQKPSRDICQRGTSLTIQCQVDSQVTMMFWYRQQPGQSLTLIATANQGSEATYESGFVIDKFPISRPNLTFSTLTVSNMSPEDSSIYLCSVGDRGFGQGTRLTVV.

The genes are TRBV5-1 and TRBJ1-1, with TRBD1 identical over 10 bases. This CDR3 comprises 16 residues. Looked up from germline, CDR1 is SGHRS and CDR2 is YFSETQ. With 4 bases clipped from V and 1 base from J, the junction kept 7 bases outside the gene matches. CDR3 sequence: CASSRSGQGTNTEAFF. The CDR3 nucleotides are TGCGCCAGCAGCCGATCGGGACAGGGGACGAACACTGAAGCTTTCTTT.

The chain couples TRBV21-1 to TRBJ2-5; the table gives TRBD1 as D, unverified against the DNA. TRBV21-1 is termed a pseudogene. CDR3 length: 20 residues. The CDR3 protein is CASSKTRDREFQRETETQYF. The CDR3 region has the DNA TGTGCCAGCAGCAAAACGAGGGACAGGGAGTTTCAGCGGGAGACGGAGACCCAGTACTTC.

CDR3 amino acids: CASSRKPGSAGVNEQFF. The CDR3 nucleotides are TGTGCCAGCAGTCGAAAGCCGGGTTCCGCAGGGGTGAATGAGCAGTTCTTC. This rearrangement joins TRBV6-6 to TRBJ2-1, with D possibly being TRBD1 (6 bases). V was shortened by 5 bases and J by 7 bases, with 24 bases between the two germline ends. This CDR3 spans 17 amino acids. Germline assignment: CDR1 MNHNY and CDR2 SVGAGI (reference sequence).

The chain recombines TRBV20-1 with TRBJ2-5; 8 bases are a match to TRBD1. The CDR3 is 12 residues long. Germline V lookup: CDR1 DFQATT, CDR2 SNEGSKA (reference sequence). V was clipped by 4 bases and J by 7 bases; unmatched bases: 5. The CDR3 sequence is CSAIDRGLTQYF. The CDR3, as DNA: TGCAGTGCTATTGACAGGGGATTGACCCAGTACTTC.

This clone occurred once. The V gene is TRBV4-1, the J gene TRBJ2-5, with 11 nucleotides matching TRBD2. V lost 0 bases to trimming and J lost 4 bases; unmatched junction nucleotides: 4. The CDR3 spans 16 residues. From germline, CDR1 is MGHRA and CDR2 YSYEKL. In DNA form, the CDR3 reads TGCGCCAGCAGCCAAGACAATGGACTAGCGGGAGAGACCCAGTACTTC. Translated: CASSQDNGLAGETQYF.

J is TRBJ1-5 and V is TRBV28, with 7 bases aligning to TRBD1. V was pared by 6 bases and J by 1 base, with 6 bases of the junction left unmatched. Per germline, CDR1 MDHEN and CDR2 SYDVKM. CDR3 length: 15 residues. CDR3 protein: CASSPQGESNQPQHF. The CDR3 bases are TGTGCCAGCAGCCCCCAGGGGGAGAGCAATCAGCCCCAGCATTTT.

The CDR3 sequence is CASSLDKGAYSPLHF. CDR3 in DNA: TGTGCCAGCAGCTTGGATAAGGGGGCCTATTCACCCCTCCACTTT. The chain joins TRBV5-4 to TRBJ1-6; 7 bases map to TRBD1. V was clipped by 0 bases and J by 8 bases; unmatched bases: 5. CDR1 is SGHNT, CDR2 YYREEE, per germline (reference sequence). The CDR3 totals 15 residues.

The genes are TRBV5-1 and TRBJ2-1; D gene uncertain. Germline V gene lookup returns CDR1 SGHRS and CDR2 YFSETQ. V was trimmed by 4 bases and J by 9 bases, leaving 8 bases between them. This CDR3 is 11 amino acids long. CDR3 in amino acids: CASSVTIEQFF. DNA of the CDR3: TGCGCCAGCAGCGTAACAATTGAGCAGTTCTTC.

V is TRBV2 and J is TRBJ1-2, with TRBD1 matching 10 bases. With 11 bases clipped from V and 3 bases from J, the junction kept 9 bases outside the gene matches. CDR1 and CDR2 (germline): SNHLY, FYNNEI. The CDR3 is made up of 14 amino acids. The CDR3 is CAQRGQGLYYGYTF. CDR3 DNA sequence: TGTGCCCAGCGGGGACAGGGGTTGTACTATGGCTACACCTTC.

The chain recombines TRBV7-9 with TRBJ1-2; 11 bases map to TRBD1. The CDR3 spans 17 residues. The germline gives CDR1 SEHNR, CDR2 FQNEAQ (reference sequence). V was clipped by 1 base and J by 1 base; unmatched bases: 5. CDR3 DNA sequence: TGTGCCAGCAGCTTAGGGACAGGGGGCGTTAGTAACTATGGCTACACCTTC. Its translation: CASSLGTGGVSNYGYTF.

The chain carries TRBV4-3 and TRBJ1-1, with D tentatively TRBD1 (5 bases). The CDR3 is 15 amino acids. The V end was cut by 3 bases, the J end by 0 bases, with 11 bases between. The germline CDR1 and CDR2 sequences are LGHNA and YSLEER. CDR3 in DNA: TGCGCCAGCAGCCACCTCGACAGACTGAACACTGAAGCTTTCTTT. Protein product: CASSHLDRLNTEAFF.